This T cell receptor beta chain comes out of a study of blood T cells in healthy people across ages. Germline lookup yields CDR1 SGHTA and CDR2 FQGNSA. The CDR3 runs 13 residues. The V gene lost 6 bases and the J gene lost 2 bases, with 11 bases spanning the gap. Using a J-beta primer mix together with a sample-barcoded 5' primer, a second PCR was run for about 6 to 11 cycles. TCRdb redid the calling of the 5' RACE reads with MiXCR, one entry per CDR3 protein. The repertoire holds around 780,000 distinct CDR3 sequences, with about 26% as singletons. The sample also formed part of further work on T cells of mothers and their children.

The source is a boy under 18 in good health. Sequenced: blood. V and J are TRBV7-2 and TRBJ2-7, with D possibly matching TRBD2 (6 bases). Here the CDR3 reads CASRLSGAYEQYF. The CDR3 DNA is TGTGCCAGCAGGCTCTCGGGGGCCTACGAGCAGTACTTC.